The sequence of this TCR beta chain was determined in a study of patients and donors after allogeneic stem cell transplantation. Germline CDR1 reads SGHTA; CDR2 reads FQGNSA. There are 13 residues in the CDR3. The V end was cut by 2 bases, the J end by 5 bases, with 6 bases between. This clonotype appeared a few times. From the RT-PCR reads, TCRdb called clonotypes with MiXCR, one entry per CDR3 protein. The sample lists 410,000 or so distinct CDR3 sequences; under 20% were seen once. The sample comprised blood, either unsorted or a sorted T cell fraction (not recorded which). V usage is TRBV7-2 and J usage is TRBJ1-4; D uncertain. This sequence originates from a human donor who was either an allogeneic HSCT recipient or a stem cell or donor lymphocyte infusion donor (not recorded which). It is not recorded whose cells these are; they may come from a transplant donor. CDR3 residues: CASSLISNEKLFF. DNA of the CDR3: TGTGCCAGCAGCTTAATCTCGAATGAAAAACTGTTTTTT.